The 5 T cell receptor beta chains listed next were all sequenced from one sample in a study of siplizumab effects on memory and regulatory T cells. Only in-frame clones appear in the TCRdb table, and some are missing; sequencing was by immunoSEQ multiplex PCR. The sample has some 120,000 clones, around 94% seen once. Input material: non-Treg CD4+ T cells sorted from blood. The receptors here all came from a human donor in good health.

The chain recombines TRBV5-1 with TRBJ2-7, with D perhaps matching TRBD2 (5 bases). Germline CDR1 and CDR2: SGHRS and YFSETQ. V was pared by 2 bases and J by 5 bases, with 11 bases between. This CDR3 comprises 13 residues. In DNA, the CDR3 is TGCGCCAGCAGCTTAGAGGGTCGGAACGAGCAGTACTTC. Its translation: CASSLEGRNEQYF. The full variable domain, in which reference TRBV5-1 and TRBJ2-7 provide the parts outside the CDR3, is KAGVTQTPRYLIKTRGQQVTLSCSPISGHRSVSWYQQTPGQGLQFLFEYFSETQRNKGNFPGRFSGRQFSNSRSEMNVSTLELGDSALYLCASSLEGRNEQYFGPGTRLTVT.

This chain uses TRBV7-9 with TRBJ1-1, with a tentative D call TRBD1 (5 bases). This CDR3 contains 15 residues. Germline loops: CDR1 SEHNR, CDR2 FQNEAQ (reference sequence). Trimming cost V 1 base and J 0 bases, with 9 bases left between them. This CDR3 reads CASSLVRGMNTEAFF. Here the CDR3 DNA reads TGTGCCAGCAGCTTAGTTCGGGGGATGAACACTGAAGCTTTCTTT.

This chain uses TRBV7-3 with TRBJ1-2; tentatively, D is TRBD1 (5 bases). The CDR3 consists of 14 residues. CDR1 is SGHTA, CDR2 FQGTGA, per germline. Deletions cut 4 bases from V and 8 bases from J, with 17 bases between. The CDR3 here is CASSSGTPGEGYTF. The CDR3 coding sequence is TGTGCCAGCAGCTCGGGGACTCCGGGAGAGGGCTACACCTTC.

The chain employs TRBV27 and TRBJ1-4; D is unclear. This CDR3 spans 16 amino acids. Trimming took off 1 base at V and 7 bases at J, with 16 bases between the two ends. Germline CDR1 is MNHEY and CDR2 is SMNVEV (reference sequence). CDR3 sequence reads: CASSLWTAQWPEKLFF. The CDR3 DNA reads as TGTGCCAGCAGTTTATGGACGGCGCAATGGCCTGAAAAACTGTTTTTT.

This chain uses TRBV9 with TRBJ2-5, with TRBD2 matching over 10 bases. The J segment lost 4 bases and the V segment lost 1 base, leaving 10 bases of the junction unmatched. The CDR3 loop spans 17 amino acids. CDR1 SGDLS and CDR2 YYNGEE come from the germline V gene. CDR3 amino acids: CASSVSLPLAGVETQYF. The DNA of the CDR3 is TGTGCCAGCAGCGTATCCCTACCTCTAGCGGGAGTAGAGACCCAGTACTTC.